The 12 T cell receptor beta chains presented below share a single source sample, sequenced in a study of T-cell reconstitution after alpha-beta-depleted transplantation in children. The TCRbeta library incorporated unique molecular identifiers. TCRdb passed the PCR reads through MiXCR, listing each CDR3 protein once. The table includes some 830,000 distinct CDR3 sequences, about 16% detected once. The sequenced sample was PBMCs, mostly from graft donor cells, obtained 360 days after TCRalphabeta/CD19-depleted stem cell transplant. The receptors were gathered from a male patient aged 5 to 17 who had a stem cell transplant for acute lymphoblastic leukemia, so the T cells may come from the graft donor.

This clonotype appeared many times. The V and J genes are TRBV27 and TRBJ2-1; 9 nucleotides match TRBD2. The CDR3 runs to 13 residues. Germline lookup yields CDR1 MNHEY and CDR2 SMNVEV (reference sequence). J gave up 9 bases and V 4 bases, and 4 bases lay outside the gene matches. DNA for the CDR3: TGTGCCAGCAGTTCCATAGCGGGAGTTGAGCAGTTCTTC. Amino acids: CASSSIAGVEQFF.

V is TRBV15 and J is TRBJ2-4; TRBD2 aligns across 11 bases. The CDR3 spans 21 residues. Looked up from germline, CDR1 is LNHNV and CDR2 is YYDKDF (reference sequence). V trimming: 5 bases; J trimming: 0 bases; junction bases outside the gene matches: 18. CDR3 protein: CATSLGGSGTSGRLAKNIQYF. The CDR3 coding sequence is TGTGCCACCAGCCTGGGAGGTTCCGGGACTAGCGGCCGACTAGCCAAAAACATTCAGTACTTC.

V and J are TRBV7-3 and TRBJ2-1; D gene unclear. Trimming took off 2 bases at V and 9 bases at J, with 17 bases between the two ends. The CDR3 contains 15 residues. Germline CDR1 and CDR2: SGHTA and FQGTGA. CDR3 sequence (DNA): TGTGCCAGCAGCTTAGCCACGGGCCTAACAAGTGAGCAGTTCTTC. Its protein is CASSLATGLTSEQFF.

This chain joins TRBV7-2 and TRBJ2-7, with D perhaps TRBD2 (5 bases). The V end lost 2 bases, the J end lost 2 bases, and 13 bases lay between the germline ends. CDR1 is SGHTA, CDR2 FQGNSA, per germline. The CDR3 is 15 residues long. The CDR3 loop is CASSLSGGDPYEQYF. CDR3 DNA sequence: TGTGCCAGCAGCTTATCCGGAGGAGATCCCTACGAGCAGTACTTC.

This clonotype came up a few times. The V and J genes are TRBV4-1 and TRBJ2-4; unclear D gene. Trimming removed 2 bases at V and 0 bases at J, with 5 bases between. The CDR3 has 14 amino acids. Per germline, CDR1 MGHRA and CDR2 YSYEKL. The DNA for the CDR3 is TGCGCCAGCAGCCAACCAGTAGCCAAAAACATTCAGTACTTC. It encodes CASSQPVAKNIQYF.

The chain carries TRBV15 and TRBJ1-6; possible D gene TRBD1, 5 bases. V gave up 2 bases and J gave up 10 bases, with 15 bases separating them. The CDR3 is made up of 15 amino acids. The germline V gene encodes CDR1 LNHNV and CDR2 YYDKDF (reference sequence). In nucleotides, the CDR3 is TGTGCCACCAGCAGACGGCAGGGACTTGAGTCACCCCTCCACTTT. It codes for CATSRRQGLESPLHF.

The table lists this clonotype with many counts. The chain links TRBV6-5 to TRBJ2-3, with 9 bases matching TRBD1. This CDR3 region has 14 residues. V was clipped by 8 bases and J by 5 bases; unmatched bases: 8. From germline, CDR1 is MNHEY and CDR2 SVGAGI. CDR3 region: CASAVTGGKDTQYF. The CDR3, as DNA: TGTGCCAGCGCCGTCACAGGGGGCAAAGATACGCAGTATTTT.

This clonotype was picked up a small number of times. The V and J genes are TRBV24-1 and TRBJ2-7; D not certain. The V gene lost 2 bases and the J gene lost 5 bases, with 12 bases spanning the gap. From germline, CDR1 is KGHDR and CDR2 SFDVKD. The CDR3 is 14 residues long. The CDR3 bases are TGTGCCACCAGTGATTCGGGTAGAGGCCACGAGCAGTACTTC. It is translated as CATSDSGRGHEQYF.

This chain uses TRBV9 with TRBJ2-7, with D uncertain. Germline V lookup: CDR1 SGDLS, CDR2 YYNGEE. The CDR3 is made up of 10 amino acids. V was shortened by 10 bases and J by 3 bases, with 8 bases between the two germline ends. Here the CDR3 reads CAAPFYEQYF. DNA of the CDR3: TGTGCCGCTCCGTTCTACGAGCAGTACTTC.

The chain carries TRBV5-1 and TRBJ2-7, with 14 bases aligning to TRBD2. V was clipped by 0 bases and J by 2 bases; unmatched bases: 10. The CDR3 consists of 19 residues. Germline V gives CDR1 SGHRS, CDR2 YFSETQ. CDR3 bases: TGCGCCAGCAGCTTGGAAGGACTAGCGGGAGGCCCTACGCCCTACGAGCAGTACTTC. It encodes CASSLEGLAGGPTPYEQYF. Filled out from reference TRBV5-1 and TRBJ2-7, the complete variable domain reads KAGVTQTPRYLIKTRGQQVTLSCSPISGHRSVSWYQQTPGQGLQFLFEYFSETQRNKGNFPGRFSGRQFSNSRSEMNVSTLELGDSALYLCASSLEGLAGGPTPYEQYFGPGTRLTVT.

The chain recombines TRBV9 with TRBJ2-7; 13 nucleotides line up with TRBD2. CDR1 and CDR2 (germline): SGDLS, YYNGEE. With 4 bases clipped from V and 1 base from J, the junction kept 8 bases outside the gene matches. The length of the CDR3 is 17 residues. The CDR3 protein is CASSTGTSGAQSYEQYF. CDR3 DNA: TGTGCCAGCAGCACCGGGACTAGCGGGGCGCAGTCCTACGAGCAGTACTTC.

The chain joins TRBV20-1 to TRBJ1-2, with TRBD1 matching over 7 bases. The germline CDR1 and CDR2 sequences are DFQATT and SNEGSKA (reference sequence). Trimming removed 5 bases from V and 0 bases from J; junction bases left unmatched: 9. The CDR3 loop spans 15 amino acids. The CDR3 DNA is TGCAGTGCTCCAGGGGGGAGTCTAGCTAACTATGGCTACACCTTC. It yields the protein CSAPGGSLANYGYTF.